The 21 T cell receptor beta chains in this list originate from one sample, sequenced in a study of lymphopenia after photon versus proton radiotherapy. Sequenced by immunoSEQ multiplex PCR; TCRdb stores in-frame clones only, minus some. Of more than 30,000 clones in the sample, more than 75% were seen once. The input for sequencing was peripheral blood, taken from a patient treated with photon-based radiotherapy. These receptors originate from a man aged 45 to 65 with gastric cancer.

This chain uses TRBV19 with TRBJ2-7, with 7 positions matching TRBD2. Germline V CDR1 and CDR2: LNHDA, SQIVND (reference sequence). V trimming: 3 bases; J trimming: 2 bases; junction bases outside the gene matches: 7. This CDR3 comprises 15 residues. CDR3 bases: TGTGCCAGTAGTATTGGCGGGAGCGTTCCCTACGAGCAGTACTTC. Its translation is CASSIGGSVPYEQYF.

This CDR3 is CASSSSFFNNEKLFF. In DNA, the CDR3 is TGTGCCAGCAGTTCATCATTCTTCAATAATGAAAAACTGTTTTTT. The chain combines TRBV28 with TRBJ1-4; no reliable D call. Trimming cost V 4 bases and J 4 bases, with 13 bases left between them. CDR3 length: 15 residues. Germline V gene sequence: CDR1 MDHEN, CDR2 SYDVKM.

This clone was counted a few times. This chain connects TRBV15 to TRBJ1-5, with TRBD1 identical over 9 bases. Germline CDR1 is LNHNV and CDR2 is YYDKDF (reference sequence). The trim removed 0 bases at V and 2 bases at J, leaving 2 bases unmatched. The CDR3 has 16 amino acids. Written as DNA, the CDR3 is TGTGCCACCAGCAGAGAGACAGGGGGAGGCAATCAGCCCCAGCATTTT. Protein sequence: CATSRETGGGNQPQHF.

This clone was found once. The rearrangement links TRBV5-4 to TRBJ2-3; D is unresolved. Per the germline V gene, CDR1 is SGHNT and CDR2 is YYREEE (reference sequence). The CDR3 totals 15 residues. Trimming took 0 bases from V and 1 from J, leaving 9 bases between them. CDR3 residues: CASSLDFQGTDTQYF. CDR3 sequence (DNA): TGTGCCAGCAGCTTGGATTTCCAGGGCACAGATACGCAGTATTTT.

This chain links TRBV5-1 with TRBJ2-1; tentatively, D is TRBD1 or TRBD2 (7 bases each). Deletions cut 0 bases from V and 6 bases from J, with 16 bases between. The germline V gene has CDR1 SGHRS and CDR2 YFSETQ. The length of the CDR3 is 16 residues. In nucleotides, the CDR3 is TGCGCCAGCAGCTTGGAGGGGGCGGGAGCGATCAATGAGCAGTTCTTC. Translation: CASSLEGAGAINEQFF.

This chain uses TRBV5-1 with TRBJ1-3; the D gene is possibly TRBD1 (5 bases). The germline V gene has CDR1 SGHRS and CDR2 YFSETQ. The ends were cut back, 4 bases at V and 0 bases at J, with 11 bases in the middle. This CDR3 has 15 residues. The CDR3: CASSPTGASGNTIYF. CDR3 DNA sequence: TGCGCCAGCAGCCCAACAGGAGCCTCTGGAAACACCATATATTTT.

This chain joins TRBV18 and TRBJ2-3; 9 nucleotides line up with TRBD2. V gave up 4 bases and J gave up 6 bases; unmatched junction bases: 8. Germline V gene sequence: CDR1 KGHSH, CDR2 LQKENI. The CDR3 extends over 15 amino acids. CDR3 DNA sequence: TGTGCCAGCTCACGTTCTAGCGGGATGACCGATACGCAGTATTTT. Its protein product is CASSRSSGMTDTQYF. The full variable domain, in which reference TRBV18 and TRBJ2-3 provide the parts outside the CDR3, is NAGVMQNPRHLVRRRGQEARLRCSPMKGHSHVYWYRQLPEEGLKFMVYLQKENIIDESGMPKERFSAEFPKEGPSILRIQQVVRGDSAAYFCASSRSSGMTDTQYFGPGTRLTVL.

V usage is TRBV28 and J usage is TRBJ2-7; perhaps TRBD1 as D (5 bases). Germline V lookup: CDR1 MDHEN, CDR2 SYDVKM. V lost 5 bases, J lost 2 bases, and 10 bases lay in between. CDR3 length: 13 residues. The CDR3 loop is CASSPGPPYEQYF. DNA of the CDR3: TGTGCCAGCAGTCCAGGGCCCCCCTACGAGCAGTACTTC.

The chain combines TRBV5-6 with TRBJ2-7; 7 nucleotides line up with TRBD1. This CDR3 is built from 15 residues. V shed 4 bases and J 2 bases; nucleotides not matched to a gene: 9. CDR1 and CDR2 from the germline V gene are SGHDT and YYEEEE. The CDR3 protein is CASSLDRVSTYEQYF. The CDR3 coding sequence is TGTGCCAGCAGCCTTGACAGGGTAAGCACCTACGAGCAGTACTTC.

This clone was seen a handful of times. The gene calls are TRBV7-9 and TRBJ2-6; no clear D gene. The germline V gene has CDR1 SEHNR and CDR2 FQNEAQ (reference sequence). The CDR3 spans 15 residues. V was shortened by 4 bases and J by 1 base, with 8 bases between the two germline ends. The CDR3 loop is CASSSWKSGANVLTF. The CDR3 DNA reads TGTGCCAGCAGCTCTTGGAAGTCTGGGGCCAACGTCCTGACTTTC.

V and J are TRBV11-2 and TRBJ2-3; TRBD1 agrees at 10 bases. CDR3 size: 16 residues. Germline CDR1 and CDR2: SGHAT and FQNNGV. Trimming cost V 5 bases and J 1 base; bases outside gene matches: 6. This CDR3 reads CASSRQGAIGTDTQYF. The CDR3 bases are TGTGCCAGCAGCCGACAGGGGGCGATAGGCACAGATACGCAGTATTTT.

The chain uses TRBV5-1 and TRBJ2-5, with 11 bases identical to TRBD2. Germline V gene lookup returns CDR1 SGHRS and CDR2 YFSETQ. V lost 4 bases, J lost 1 base, and 3 bases stayed unmatched. The CDR3 totals 15 residues. The CDR3 DNA reads as TGCGCCAGCAGCCTGGGACTAGCGGTCCAAGAGACCCAGTACTTC. Protein: CASSLGLAVQETQYF.

V and J are TRBV15 and TRBJ2-7; 7 positions agree with TRBD2. Germline CDR1 and CDR2: LNHNV and YYDKDF (reference sequence). The CDR3 is 14 residues long. V was clipped by 1 base and J by 2 bases; unmatched bases: 2. DNA of the CDR3: TGTGCCACCAGCAGAGCTCGGGGGGCCTACGAGCAGTACTTC. Its protein is CATSRARGAYEQYF.

CDR3 coding DNA: TGTGCCAGCAGTGATCTGGGGGGCCAAGAGACCCAGTACTTC. Translated, it gives CASSDLGGQETQYF. The genes are TRBV28 and TRBJ2-5; possibly TRBD2 for D (6 bases). Germline lookup yields CDR1 MDHEN and CDR2 SYDVKM. The V gene lost 5 bases and the J gene lost 1 base, with 11 bases spanning the gap. The CDR3 is 14 amino acids.

This chain links TRBV5-1 with TRBJ2-7; D may correspond to TRBD1 or TRBD2 (6 bases each). The CDR3 is 15 amino acids. V was clipped by 1 base and J by 0 bases, with 11 bases between them. The V gene's germline CDR1 is SGHRS and CDR2 YFSETQ. CDR3 sequence: CASSLRGESSYEQYF. Here the CDR3 DNA reads TGCGCCAGCAGCTTGAGGGGGGAGAGCTCCTACGAGCAGTACTTC.

The chain recombines TRBV30 with TRBJ2-5; D is undetermined. This CDR3 comprises 12 residues. Germline CDR1 reads GTSNPN; CDR2 reads SVGIG (reference sequence). V lost 8 bases, J lost 1 base, and 11 bases lay in between. The CDR3 reads CAITTAQETQYF. CDR3 nucleotides: TGTGCCATAACTACGGCCCAAGAGACCCAGTACTTC.

This sequence joins TRBV28 and TRBJ2-3; 8 nucleotides line up with TRBD2. This CDR3 is 15 amino acids long. V shed 5 bases and J 0 bases; nucleotides not matched to a gene: 4. Germline CDR1 MDHEN, CDR2 SYDVKM. The CDR3 nucleotides read TGTGCCAGCAGTCCCCCTAGCGGGAGCACAGATACGCAGTATTTT. Its protein is CASSPPSGSTDTQYF.

The V call is TRBV5-6, the J call TRBJ2-7, with TRBD1 as a possible D gene (5 bases). Trimming pared 2 bases from V and 0 bases from J, leaving 18 bases between. The CDR3 contains 17 residues. CDR1 and CDR2 (germline): SGHDT, YYEEEE. The DNA for the CDR3 is TGTGCCAGCAGCTTTATGTCACATGAGGACACCTCCTACGAGCAGTACTTC. As protein: CASSFMSHEDTSYEQYF.

The CDR3 region is CASSFNGQGRNNEQFF. CDR3 sequence (DNA): TGTGCCAGCAGTTTTAATGGACAGGGTCGGAATAATGAGCAGTTCTTC. This chain uses TRBV7-9 with TRBJ2-1; 8 bases are a match to TRBD1. The CDR3 length is 16 residues. The trim removed 6 bases at V and 7 bases at J, leaving 14 bases unmatched. Germline V gives CDR1 SEHNR, CDR2 FQNEAQ (reference sequence). Full variable domain (outside the CDR3, taken from reference TRBV7-9 and TRBJ2-1): DTGVSQNPRHKITKRGQNVTFRCDPISEHNRLYWYRQTLGQGPEFLTYFQNEAQLEKSRLLSDRFSAERPKGSFSTLEIQRTEQGDSAMYLCASSFNGQGRNNEQFFGPGTRLTVL.

This clone has more than one count but fewer than ten. This chain's CDR3 is CASSLKVAGGNEQYF. DNA of the CDR3: TGTGCCAGCAGCTTGAAGGTAGCGGGAGGGAACGAGCAGTACTTC. The J gene is TRBJ2-7, the V gene TRBV5-4; 11 nucleotides agree with TRBD2. This CDR3 has 15 amino acids. From germline, CDR1 is SGHNT and CDR2 YYREEE (reference sequence). V gave up 1 base and J gave up 5 bases; unmatched junction bases: 5.

This clone was detected only once. The chain couples TRBV11-3 to TRBJ2-5; D ambiguous. Germline CDR1 reads SGHNT; CDR2 reads YENEEA. V lost 3 bases and J 4 bases, leaving 9 bases between the germline ends. The CDR3 is 13 amino acids. The CDR3 nucleotides read TGTGCCAGCAGCTTGGGCACTGGAGAGACCCAGTACTTC. Translating gives CASSLGTGETQYF.